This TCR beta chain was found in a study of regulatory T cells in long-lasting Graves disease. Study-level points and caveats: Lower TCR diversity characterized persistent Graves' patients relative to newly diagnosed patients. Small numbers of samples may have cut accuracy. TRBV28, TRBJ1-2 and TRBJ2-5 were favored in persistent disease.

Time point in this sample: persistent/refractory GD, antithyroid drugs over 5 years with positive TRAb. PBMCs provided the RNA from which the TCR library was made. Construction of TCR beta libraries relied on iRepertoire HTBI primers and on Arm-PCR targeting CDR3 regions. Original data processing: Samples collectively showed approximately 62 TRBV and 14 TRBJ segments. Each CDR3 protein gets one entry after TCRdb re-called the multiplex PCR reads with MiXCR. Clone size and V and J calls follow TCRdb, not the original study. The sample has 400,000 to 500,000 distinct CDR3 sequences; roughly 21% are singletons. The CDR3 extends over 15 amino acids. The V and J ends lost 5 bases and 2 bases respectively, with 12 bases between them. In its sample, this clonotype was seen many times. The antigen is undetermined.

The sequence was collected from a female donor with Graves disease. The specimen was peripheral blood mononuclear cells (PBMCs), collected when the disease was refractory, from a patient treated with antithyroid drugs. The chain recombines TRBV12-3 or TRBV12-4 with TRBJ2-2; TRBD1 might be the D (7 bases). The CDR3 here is CASSPRDRNTGELFF. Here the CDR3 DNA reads TGTGCCAGCAGTCCGCGGGACAGAAACACCGGGGAGCTGTTTTTT.